Detailed here is one TCR beta chain. It has no known antigen specificity. No much larger clonotype is one base removed from it; base qualities were not supplied. From the cysteine through the phenylalanine, the CDR3 covers 14 amino acids. The sequence is cut down to CDR3 DNA, 42 bases in frame from base 1. CDR1 and CDR2 were assigned from the germline V gene as SGHVS and FNYEAQ. Between the V and J ends, shortened by 2 bases and 1 base respectively, the junction contains 8 bases. This specimen comes from a study of PD-1 blockade in classical Hodgkin lymphoma (dated by TCRdb to about 2020). Describing the broader study: Nivolumab dosing was 3 mg/kg intravenously every 2 weeks, continuing until either disease progression or unacceptable toxicity. The study used TCR beta sequencing and CyTOF to define a peripheral blood immune signature of response to PD-1 blockade in classical Hodgkin lymphoma.

This specimen's time point label, interpreted: cycle 2 day 1 (C2D1) of nivolumab. All trial patients had relapsed after autologous stem cell transplantation, with cohorts A, B and C differing in prior brentuximab vedotin exposure. A total of more than 55 patients with relapsed/refractory classical Hodgkin lymphoma made up the trial cohort, and each patient's best overall response was complete response, partial response or progressive disease. Trial patients were treated with single-agent nivolumab in the multi-cohort phase II CheckMate 205 trial. An independent review committee assessed best overall response by applying the 2007 International Working Group response criteria. PBMCs from the trial were collected at three points: immediately before nivolumab initiation (C1D1), and during therapy at cycle 2 day 1 and cycle 4 day 1. Peripheral blood was collected in 8 mL Vacutainer Cell Preparation Tubes, from which PBMCs were isolated by centrifugation and then cryopreserved.

Genomic DNA was isolated using the Qiagen DNeasy kit from unsorted PBMCs as well as from negatively selected CD4+ and CD8+ fractions. TCR beta CDR3 regions were amplified by immunoSEQ multiplex PCR using primers annealing to V and J segments. A synthetic immune receptor repertoire was used to minimize amplification bias, and remaining bias was computationally removed after sequencing. Per the original workflow: Repertoire diversity was quantified as the Shannon entropy index using custom Python scripts. Unsorted, CD4+ and CD8+ repertoires were analyzed separately, except for combined analyses in which CD4+ and CD8+ sequences were merged in silico. A clone counted as expanded when the clone's frequency after treatment rose at least 2-fold relative to C1D1, and clones undetected at baseline were given a pseudocount of 0.5. Clones with 0 or 1 copy at C1D1 were defined as singleton clones, while clones with 2 or more copies were defined as non-singleton clones. Clones expanded in unsorted samples were labelled as CD4+, CD8+ or unknown by matching protein sequences in sorted samples from the same patient. Diversity changes from C1D1 to C4D1 were tested in paired samples using Wilcoxon tests. Not all clones reach the TCRdb copy of this immuneACCESS table, which keeps in-frame sequences only. Checked studies attribute under half of the gap to unresolved V genes and leave the rest unexplained. That table furnishes V, J and clone size, whereas the DNA furnished D and trimming. Counted in this sample were 100,000 or so clones; 85% to 90% of them appeared once. The ten biggest clones cover 6.6% of the sample.

General conclusions and limits of the study: A significant rise by C4D1 was seen in CD4+ but not CD8+ TCR diversity (p=0.0027 vs p=0.16), with the rise being most apparent in complete responders (p=0.02). Baseline diversity similar to that of newly diagnosed patients was observed in trial patients achieving complete response, whereas significantly lower diversity was observed in partial responders and progressors. Only a single clinical trial cohort was studied, and what caused the repertoire differences, possibly disease activity or prior therapy, remained undefined. Patients starting nivolumab less than 1 year after ASCT had lower diversity and were excluded from later analyses to avoid confounding by immune reconstitution. Baseline TCR diversity was reported to be lower in newly diagnosed patients than in healthy donors, and even lower in relapsed/refractory patients.

This clonotype was obtained from a human donor with classical Hodgkin lymphoma. Sequences were derived from peripheral blood mononuclear cells (PBMCs), sampled before the second cycle of nivolumab. The chain is assembled from TRBV7-6 and TRBJ2-5; TRBD1 might be the D gene, on 5 matching bases. The DNA sequence is as follows: TGTGCCAGCAGCTTACTGGGGCCCCAAGAGACCCAGTACTTC. It is translated as CASSLLGPQETQYF.